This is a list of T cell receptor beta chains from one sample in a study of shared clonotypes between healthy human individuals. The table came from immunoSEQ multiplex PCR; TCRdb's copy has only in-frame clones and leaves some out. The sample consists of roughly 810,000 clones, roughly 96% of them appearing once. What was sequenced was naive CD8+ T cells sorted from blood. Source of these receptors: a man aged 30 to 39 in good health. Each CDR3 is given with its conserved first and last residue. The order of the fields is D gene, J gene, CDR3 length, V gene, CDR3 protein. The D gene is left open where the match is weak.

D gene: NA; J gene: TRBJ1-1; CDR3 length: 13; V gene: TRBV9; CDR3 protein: CASSALRAPVAFF
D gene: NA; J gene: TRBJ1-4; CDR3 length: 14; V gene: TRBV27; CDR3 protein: CASSLGGTGEKLFF
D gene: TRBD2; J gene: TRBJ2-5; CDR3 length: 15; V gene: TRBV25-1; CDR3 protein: CASSRTSEWVETQYF
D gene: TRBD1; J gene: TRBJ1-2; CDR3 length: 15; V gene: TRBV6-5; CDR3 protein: CASSYSGTVIYGYTF
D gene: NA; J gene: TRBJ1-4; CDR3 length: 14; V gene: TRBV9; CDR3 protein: CASSVVGSGEKLFF
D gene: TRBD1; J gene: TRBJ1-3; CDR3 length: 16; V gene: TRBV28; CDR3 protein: CASSLGNRGLRNTIYF
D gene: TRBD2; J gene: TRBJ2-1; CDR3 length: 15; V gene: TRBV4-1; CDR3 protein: CASSQASMSGGEQFF
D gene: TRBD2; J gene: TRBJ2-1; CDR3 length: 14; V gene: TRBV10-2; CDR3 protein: CASIFAGAGNEQFF
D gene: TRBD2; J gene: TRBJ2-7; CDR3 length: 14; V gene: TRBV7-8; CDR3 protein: CASSLNAGDYEQYF
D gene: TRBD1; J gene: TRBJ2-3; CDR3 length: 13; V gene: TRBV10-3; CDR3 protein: CAIATGAADTQYF
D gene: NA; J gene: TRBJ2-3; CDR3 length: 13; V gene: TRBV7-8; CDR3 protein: CASSLDPTDTQYF
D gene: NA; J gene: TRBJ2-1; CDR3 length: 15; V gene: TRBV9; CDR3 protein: CASSAQVGGDNEQFF
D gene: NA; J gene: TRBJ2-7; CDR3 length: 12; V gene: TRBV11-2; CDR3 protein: CASSSTTYEQYF
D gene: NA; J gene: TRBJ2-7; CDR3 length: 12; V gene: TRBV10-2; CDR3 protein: CASSGDAYEQYF
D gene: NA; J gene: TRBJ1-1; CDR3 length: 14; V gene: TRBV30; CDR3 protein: CAWNGGTGNTEAFF
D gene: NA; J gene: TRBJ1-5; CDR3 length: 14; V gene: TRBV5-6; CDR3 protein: CASSLGGGNQPQHF
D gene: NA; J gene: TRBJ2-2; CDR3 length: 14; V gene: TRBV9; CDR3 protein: CASSPDVGAGELFF
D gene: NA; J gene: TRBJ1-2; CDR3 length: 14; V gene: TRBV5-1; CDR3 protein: CASSLRDLNYGYTF
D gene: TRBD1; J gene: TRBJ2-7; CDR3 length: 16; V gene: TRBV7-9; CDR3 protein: CASSSRRTGGSYEQYF
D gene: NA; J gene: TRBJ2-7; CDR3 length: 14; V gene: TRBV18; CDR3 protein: CASSPGTLAYEQYF
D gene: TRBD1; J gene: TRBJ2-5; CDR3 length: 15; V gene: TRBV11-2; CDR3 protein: CASSLDGTGIETQYF
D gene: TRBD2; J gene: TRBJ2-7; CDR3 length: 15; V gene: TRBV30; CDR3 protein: CAWTPLEGGKREQYF
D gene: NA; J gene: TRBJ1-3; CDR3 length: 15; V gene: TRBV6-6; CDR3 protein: CASSYRTPGGHTIYF
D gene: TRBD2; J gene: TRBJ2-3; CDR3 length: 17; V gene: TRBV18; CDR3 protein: CASSPLRPGTSEHTQYF
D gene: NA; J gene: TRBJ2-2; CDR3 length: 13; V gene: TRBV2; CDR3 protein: CASSVGNTGELFF
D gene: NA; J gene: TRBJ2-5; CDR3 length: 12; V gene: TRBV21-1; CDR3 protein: CASSKVPETQYF
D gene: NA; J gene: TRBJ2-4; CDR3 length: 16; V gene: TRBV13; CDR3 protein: CASSPGLEMGGNIQYF
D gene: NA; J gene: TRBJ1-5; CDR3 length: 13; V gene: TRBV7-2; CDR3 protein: CASSSPPGSAQHF
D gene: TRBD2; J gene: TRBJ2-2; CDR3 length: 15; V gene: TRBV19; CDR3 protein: CASTLTSWNTGELFF
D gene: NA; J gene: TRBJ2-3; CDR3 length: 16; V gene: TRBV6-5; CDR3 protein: CASSYSRGASTDTQYF
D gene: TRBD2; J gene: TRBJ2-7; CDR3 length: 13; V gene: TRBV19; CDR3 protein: CASSWTSGYEQYF
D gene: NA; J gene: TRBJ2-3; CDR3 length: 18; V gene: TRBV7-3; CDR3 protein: CASSPGTPPFLSTDTQYF
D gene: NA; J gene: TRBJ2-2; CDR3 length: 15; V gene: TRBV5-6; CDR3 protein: CASSPTDRPPGELFF
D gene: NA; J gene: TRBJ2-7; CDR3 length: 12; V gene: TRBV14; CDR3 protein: CASSQSSYEQYF
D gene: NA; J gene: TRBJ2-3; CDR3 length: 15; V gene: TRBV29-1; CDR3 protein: CSVDPWTQDSDTQYF
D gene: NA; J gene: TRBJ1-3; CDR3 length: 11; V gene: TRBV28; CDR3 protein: CASRYGNTIYF
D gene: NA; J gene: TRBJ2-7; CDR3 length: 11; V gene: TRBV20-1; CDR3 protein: CSAWTAYEQYF
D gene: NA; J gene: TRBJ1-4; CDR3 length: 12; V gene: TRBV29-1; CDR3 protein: CSGRTGNEKLFF
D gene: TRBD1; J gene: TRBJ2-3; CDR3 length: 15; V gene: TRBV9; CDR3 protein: CASSLRQGSTDTQYF
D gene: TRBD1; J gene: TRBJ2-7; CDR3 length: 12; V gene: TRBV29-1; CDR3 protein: CSGTGNTYEQYF
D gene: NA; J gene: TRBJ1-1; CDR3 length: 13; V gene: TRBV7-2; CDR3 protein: CASSPGVKTEAFF
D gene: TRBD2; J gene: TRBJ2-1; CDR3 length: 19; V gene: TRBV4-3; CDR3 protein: CASSQVGLPGLAEYNEQFF
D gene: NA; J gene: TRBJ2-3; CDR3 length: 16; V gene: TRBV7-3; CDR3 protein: CASSYYGTGSTDTQYF
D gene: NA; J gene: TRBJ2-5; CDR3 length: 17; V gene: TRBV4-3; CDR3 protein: CASSLSHVQGFTETQYF
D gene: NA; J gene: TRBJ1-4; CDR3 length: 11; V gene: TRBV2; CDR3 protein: CASTGNEKLFF
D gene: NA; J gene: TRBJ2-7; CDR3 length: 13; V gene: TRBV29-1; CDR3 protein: CSVREADPYEQYF
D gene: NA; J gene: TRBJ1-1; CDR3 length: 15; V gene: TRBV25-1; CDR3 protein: CASSESPGSNTEAFF
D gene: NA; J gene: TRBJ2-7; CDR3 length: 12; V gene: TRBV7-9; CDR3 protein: CASSQGTYEQYF
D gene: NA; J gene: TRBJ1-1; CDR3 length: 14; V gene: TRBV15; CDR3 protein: CATSRSPMNTEAFF
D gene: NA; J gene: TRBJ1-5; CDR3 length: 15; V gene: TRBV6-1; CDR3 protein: CASTVRVNSNQPQHF
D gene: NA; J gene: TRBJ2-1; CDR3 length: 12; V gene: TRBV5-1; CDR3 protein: CASSFGPNEQFF
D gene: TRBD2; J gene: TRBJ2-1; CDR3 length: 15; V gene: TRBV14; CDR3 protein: CASSLLAGVYNEQFF
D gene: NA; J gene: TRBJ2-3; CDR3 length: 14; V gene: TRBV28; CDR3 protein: CASRGWGDTDTQYF